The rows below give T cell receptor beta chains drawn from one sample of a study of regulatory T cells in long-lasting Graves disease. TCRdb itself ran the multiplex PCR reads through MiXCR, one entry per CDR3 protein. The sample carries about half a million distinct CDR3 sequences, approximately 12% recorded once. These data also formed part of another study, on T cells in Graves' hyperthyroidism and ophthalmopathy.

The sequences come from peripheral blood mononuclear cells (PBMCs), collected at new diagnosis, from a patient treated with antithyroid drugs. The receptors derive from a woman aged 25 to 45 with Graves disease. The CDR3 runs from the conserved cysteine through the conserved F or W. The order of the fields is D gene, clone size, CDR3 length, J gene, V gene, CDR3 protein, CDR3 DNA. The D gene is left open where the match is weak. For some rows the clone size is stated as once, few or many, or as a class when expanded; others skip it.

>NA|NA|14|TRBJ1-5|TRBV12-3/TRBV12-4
CASSLWGVNQPQHF
TGTGCCAGCAGTTTGTGGGGGGTAAATCAGCCCCAGCATTTT
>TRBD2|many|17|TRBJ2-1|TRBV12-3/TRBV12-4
CASSLQFRLAGNNEQFF
TGTGCCAGCAGTTTACAGTTTCGGCTAGCGGGGAACAATGAGCAGTTCTTC
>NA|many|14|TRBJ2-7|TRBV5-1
CASSLVANGNEQYF
TGCGCCAGCAGCTTGGTGGCAAACGGGAACGAGCAGTACTTC
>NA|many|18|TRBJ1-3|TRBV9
CASSDPTRGIESGNTIYF
TGTGCCAGCAGCGACCCGACACGGGGAATAGAATCTGGAAACACCATATATTTT
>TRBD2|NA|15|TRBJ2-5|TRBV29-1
CSALDGLAGQETQYF
TGCAGCGCCCTAGACGGACTAGCGGGTCAAGAGACCCAGTACTTC
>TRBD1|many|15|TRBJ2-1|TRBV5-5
CASSFSQGAGNEQFF
TGTGCCAGCAGCTTTTCACAGGGGGCGGGCAATGAGCAGTTCTTC
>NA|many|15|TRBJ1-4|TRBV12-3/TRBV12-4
CASSLVFRADEKLFF
TGTGCCAGCAGTTTAGTTTTCAGGGCGGACGAAAAACTGTTTTTT
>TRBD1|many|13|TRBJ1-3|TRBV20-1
CSARTGAGNTIYF
TGCAGTGCCCGGACAGGGGCGGGAAACACCATATATTTT
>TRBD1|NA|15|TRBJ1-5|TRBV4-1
CASSTETGGNQPQHF
TGCGCCAGCAGCACCGAGACAGGGGGCAATCAGCCCCAGCATTTT
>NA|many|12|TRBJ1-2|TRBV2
CASSDGFYGYTF
TGTGCCAGCAGCGACGGGTTTTATGGCTACACCTTC
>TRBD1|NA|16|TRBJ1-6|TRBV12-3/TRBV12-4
CASSSGQGVNNSPLHF
TGTGCCAGCAGTTCCGGACAGGGGGTCAACAATTCACCCCTCCACTTT
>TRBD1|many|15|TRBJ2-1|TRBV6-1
CASSVTGTAYNEQFF
TGTGCCAGCAGTGTCACCGGGACAGCCTACAATGAGCAGTTCTTC
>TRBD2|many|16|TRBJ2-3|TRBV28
CASSILLAGRTDTQYF
TGTGCCAGCAGTATCTTACTAGCGGGACGTACAGATACGCAGTATTTT
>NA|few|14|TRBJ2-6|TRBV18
CASSPQWGANVLTF
TGTGCCAGCTCACCGCAGTGGGGGGCCAACGTCCTGACTTTC
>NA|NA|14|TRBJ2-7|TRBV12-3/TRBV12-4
CASSLAGPYNEQYF
TGTGCCAGCAGTTTAGCGGGACCCTACAATGAGCAGTACTTC
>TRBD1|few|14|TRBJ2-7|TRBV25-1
CASRPNRGPYEQYF
TGTGCCAGCAGGCCGAACAGGGGGCCCTACGAGCAGTACTTC